The 13 T cell receptor beta chains listed next were all sequenced from one sample in a study of blood T cell repertoires in COVID-19. The method was immunoSEQ multiplex PCR; TCRdb's version includes in-frame clones alone and lacks a portion of them. The data show 250,000 or so clones, about 90% seen once. Specimen: PBMCs or T cells enriched from blood (not recorded which). All receptors derive from a human donor in a cohort exposed to, infected with or recovered from COVID-19 (not recorded which). The donor label of this sample is uncertain.

The chain combines TRBV29-1 with TRBJ2-7, with a tentative D call TRBD1 (5 bases). V lost 0 bases and J 3 bases, leaving 9 bases between the germline ends. CDR1 is SQVTM, CDR2 ANQGSEA, per germline. This CDR3 comprises 13 residues. This CDR3 reads CSVEDPQGYEQYF. CDR3 DNA sequence: TGCAGCGTTGAAGATCCGCAGGGCTACGAGCAGTACTTC.

The CDR3 reads CASSQGSQTGKETQYF. The CDR3 DNA is TGCGCCAGCAGCCAAGGGTCCCAGACAGGGAAAGAGACCCAGTACTTC. The chain uses TRBV4-3 and TRBJ2-5; 7 bases fit TRBD1. The germline V gene has CDR1 LGHNA and CDR2 YSLEER. Trimming cost V 1 base and J 3 bases; bases outside gene matches: 8. The CDR3 extends over 16 amino acids.

V and J are TRBV5-1 and TRBJ1-2; the D gene is possibly TRBD1 (5 bases). Germline-derived CDR1 and CDR2 are SGHRS and YFSETQ. Trimming left V 2 bases short and J 3 bases short, with 14 bases between. The CDR3 sequence is 15 residues long. CDR3 DNA sequence: TGCGCCAGCAGCTTCGGGGGGAGGGCCGACTATGGCTACACCTTC. Amino acid sequence: CASSFGGRADYGYTF.

The chain joins TRBV7-8 to TRBJ2-1; D might be TRBD2 (5 bases). The CDR3 extends over 12 amino acids. Trimming shortened V by 5 bases and J by 13 bases, and 15 bases separated the two germline ends. Per the germline V gene, CDR1 is SGHVS and CDR2 is FQNEAQ. The CDR3 loop reads CASSIPAGPQFF. CDR3 in DNA: TGTGCCAGCAGCATCCCCGCGGGCCCCCAGTTCTTC. Using reference TRBV7-8 and TRBJ2-1 for the parts outside the CDR3, the full variable domain is GAGVSQSPRYKVAKRGQDVALRCDPISGHVSLFWYQQALGQGPEFLTYFQNEAQLDKSGLPSDRFFAERPEGSVSTLKIQRTQQEDSAVYLCASSIPAGPQFFGPGTRLTVL.

V and J are TRBV5-6 and TRBJ1-1, with D maybe TRBD1 (5 bases). The CDR3 is 11 amino acids. The germline gives CDR1 SGHDT, CDR2 YYEEEE. Deletions cut 4 bases from V and 6 bases from J, with 7 bases between. The CDR3 DNA follows: TGTGCCAGCAGCCAAGGGGCTGAAGCTTTCTTT. Translating gives CASSQGAEAFF.

The J gene is TRBJ1-4, the V gene TRBV28, with 9 bases lining up with TRBD1. The CDR3 runs 14 residues. CDR1 is MDHEN and CDR2 is SYDVKM in the germline V gene. The ends lost 6 bases at V and 4 bases at J; junction bases unmatched: 3. DNA for the CDR3: TGTGCCAGCAGCTTGACAGGGGGTAATGAAAAACTGTTTTTT. This translates into CASSLTGGNEKLFF. Full variable domain (outside the CDR3, taken from reference TRBV28 and TRBJ1-4): DVKVTQSSRYLVKRTGEKVFLECVQDMDHENMFWYRQDPGLGLRLIYFSYDVKMKEKGDIPEGYSVSREKKERFSLILESASTNQTSMYLCASSLTGGNEKLFFGSGTQLSVL.

The table lists this clone with a count of one. The chain employs TRBV11-3 and TRBJ2-1; D not certain. CDR1 and CDR2 from the germline V gene are SGHNT and YENEEA. V shed 0 bases and J shed 8 bases, with 8 bases lying between them. The CDR3 contains 13 residues. As DNA, the CDR3 is TGTGCCAGCAGCTTAGAAGTGTGGCATGAGCAGTTCTTC. Its translation: CASSLEVWHEQFF. The full variable domain, rest sourced from reference TRBV11-3 and TRBJ2-1, is EAGVVQSPRYKIIEKKQPVAFWCNPISGHNTLYWYLQNLGQGPELLIRYENEEAVDDSQLPKDRFSAERLKGVDSTLKIQPAELGDSAVYLCASSLEVWHEQFFGPGTRLTVL.

The chain links TRBV2 to TRBJ1-2; 10 bases align to TRBD1. CDR3 size: 20 residues. Germline values: CDR1 SNHLY, CDR2 FYNNEI. J was trimmed by 0 bases and V by 1 base; bases with no gene match: 14. Here the CDR3 DNA reads TGTGCCAGCAGTGAAGTAGGGGGACAGGGGCTTGGAGCCGCTAACTATGGCTACACCTTC. Translating gives CASSEVGGQGLGAANYGYTF. Full variable domain (rest looked up from reference TRBV2 and TRBJ1-2): EPEVTQTPSHQVTQMGQEVILRCVPISNHLYFYWYRQILGQKVEFLVSFYNNEISEKSEIFDDQFSVERPDGSNFTLKIRSTKLEDSAMYFCASSEVGGQGLGAANYGYTFGSGTRLTVV.

This chain connects TRBV4-3 to TRBJ2-7, with TRBD2 matching 7 bases. V was clipped by 0 bases and J by 4 bases; unmatched bases: 6. This CDR3 has 15 amino acids. Germline-derived CDR1 and CDR2 are LGHNA and YSLEER. CDR3 in amino acids: CASSQDGGDGYEQYF. The CDR3 DNA follows: TGCGCCAGCAGCCAAGATGGGGGGGACGGGTACGAGCAGTACTTC.

This clone was counted between two and nine times. The chain links TRBV7-5 to TRBJ1-5; the table gives TRBD1 as D, unverified against the DNA. TRBV7-5 has pseudogene status. The CDR3 runs to 15 residues. CDR3 loop: CARSLEGQGVQPQHF. CDR3 bases: TGTGCCAGAAGCTTAGAGGGACAGGGTGTACAGCCCCAGCATTTT.

The chain carries TRBV28 and TRBJ2-7; D is perhaps TRBD2 (5 bases). CDR3 length: 11 residues. V lost 3 bases and J lost 7, with 7 bases in between. Germline V gives CDR1 MDHEN, CDR2 SYDVKM. CDR3 nucleotide sequence: TGTGCCAGCAGTTTTGAGCGGGAGCAGTACTTC. It is translated as CASSFEREQYF.

This sequence joins TRBV3-1 (or the pseudogene TRBV3-2) and TRBJ2-7; perhaps TRBD1 as D (6 bases). The ends were cut back, 6 bases at V and 4 bases at J, with 13 bases in the middle. This CDR3 contains 13 residues. Germline V gene lookup returns CDR1 LGHDT and CDR2 YNNKEL (reference sequence). As DNA, the CDR3 is TGTGCCAGCAGACATACAGGGAAATACGAGCAGTACTTC. Protein product: CASRHTGKYEQYF.

The chain links TRBV29-1 to TRBJ1-2, with D hard to call. Trimming stripped 8 bases from V and 8 bases from J, with 6 bases between. In germline, CDR1 is SQVTM, CDR2 ANQGSEA. The length of the CDR3 is 8 residues. CDR3 bases: TGCAGCTCTCCGGGCTACACCTTC. This sequence encodes CSSPGYTF.